A selection of T cell receptor beta chains follows, all from one sample in a study of CD8+ T cells in alopecia areata. Libraries were prepared by immunoSEQ multiplex PCR; TCRdb keeps only in-frame clonotypes and omits some of them. Altogether a few hundred thousand clones are present, under 80% being singletons, with the ten largest covering approximately 1.2%. The sequencing here drew on CD4+ T cells sorted from blood, taken at week 0. The source is a human donor with alopecia areata. CDR3s include the opening cysteine and the closing phenylalanine or tryptophan. The D gene is left open where the match is weak. Size tells how often a clone was seen (once, few, many) or the class of an expanded clone, and some rows leave it out.

cdr3_aa,cdr3_nt,d_call,j_call,v_call,clone_size
CAWSVRNYNQPQHF,TGTGCCTGGAGTGTACGGAACTACAATCAGCCCCAGCATTTT,-,TRBJ1-5,TRBV30,-
CSATTLSMNTEAFF,TGCAGCGCCACTACTTTGAGCATGAACACTGAAGCTTTCTTT,-,TRBJ1-1,TRBV29-1,few
CAWSVPRIKNIQYF,TGTGCCTGGAGTGTACCCAGAATCAAAAACATTCAGTACTTC,-,TRBJ2-4,TRBV30,few
CASSLVGGSYEQYF,TGCGCCAGCAGCTTGGTGGGGGGATCCTACGAGCAGTACTTC,-,TRBJ2-7,TRBV5-1,-
CSVESDTQYF,TGCAGCGTTGAATCAGATACGCAGTATTTT,-,TRBJ2-3,TRBV29-1,-
CSVERGLNTEAFF,TGCAGCGTTGAAAGGGGGTTGAACACTGAAGCTTTCTTT,-,TRBJ1-1,TRBV29-1,-
CASWGADYGYTF,TGTGCCAGCTGGGGGGCGGACTATGGCTACACCTTC,-,TRBJ1-2,TRBV6-5,few
CSVVAVSSYNEQFF,TGCAGCGTTGTAGCGGTTAGCTCCTACAATGAGCAGTTCTTC,-,TRBJ2-1,TRBV29-1,few
CATSREGGDYNEQFF,TGTGCCACCAGCAGAGAAGGCGGGGATTACAATGAGCAGTTCTTC,-,TRBJ2-1,TRBV15,-
CSWAANTGELFF,TGCAGCTGGGCAGCGAACACCGGGGAGCTGTTTTTT,-,TRBJ2-2,TRBV29-1,-
CASSEFSSSYNSPLHF,TGTGCCAGCAGTGAATTCTCGAGCTCCTATAATTCACCCCTCCACTTT,-,TRBJ1-6,TRBV25-1,-
CASSPRGLAGGTDTQYF,TGTGCCAGCAGCCCCCGGGGCCTAGCGGGAGGCACAGATACGCAGTATTTT,TRBD2,TRBJ2-3,TRBV9,many
CAWGPIGTGGYGYTF,TGTGCCTGGGGTCCAATCGGGACAGGGGGCTATGGCTACACCTTC,TRBD1,TRBJ1-2,TRBV30,once
CASSMRQPQHF,TGTGCCAGTAGTATGCGGCAGCCCCAGCATTTT,-,TRBJ1-5,TRBV19,-
CASSQATGQQFF,TGCGCCAGCAGCCAAGCCACGGGACAGCAGTTCTTC,-,TRBJ2-1,TRBV4-1,few
CASSPDRDYGYTF,TGTGCCAGCAGCCCAGACAGGGACTATGGCTACACCTTC,TRBD1,TRBJ1-2,TRBV7-2,-
CSVGAGGEGYGYTF,TGCAGCGTTGGGGCAGGGGGAGAAGGCTATGGCTACACCTTC,TRBD1,TRBJ1-2,TRBV29-1,-
CATSSSIGQGWGQPQHF,TGTGCCACCAGCAGTTCAATCGGACAGGGTTGGGGTCAGCCCCAGCATTTT,TRBD1,TRBJ1-5,TRBV15,-
CASGRSGTGTFQREKLFF,TGTGCCAGCGGAAGATCTGGGACAGGCACCTTTCAGCGGGAAAAACTGTTTTTT,TRBD1,TRBJ1-4,TRBV25-1,-
CASSQGLANNEQFF,TGTGCCAGCAGCCAAGGGTTAGCCAACAATGAGCAGTTCTTC,-,TRBJ2-1,TRBV4-2,-
CASSAGGNQPQHF,TGCGCCAGCAGTGCGGGGGGAAATCAGCCCCAGCATTTT,-,TRBJ1-5,TRBV5-1,-
CASSQVRGNTGELFF,TGTGCCAGCAGCCAAGTGCGGGGGAATACCGGGGAGCTGTTTTTT,TRBD2,TRBJ2-2,TRBV4-2,once
CSGGLGENTEAFF,TGCAGCGGTGGCCTGGGAGAGAACACTGAAGCTTTCTTT,-,TRBJ1-1,TRBV29-1,few
CASSLEGILFF,TGCGCCAGCAGCTTGGAAGGGATCTTGTTCTTC,-,TRBJ2-1,TRBV5-1,-
CSVRDTGGEDTQYF,TGCAGCGTTAGGGACACAGGGGGTGAAGATACGCAGTATTTT,TRBD1,TRBJ2-3,TRBV29-1,few
CSVVFETQYF,TGCAGCGTTGTGTTTGAGACCCAGTACTTC,-,TRBJ2-5,TRBV29-1,few
CASSPEGREGEKLFF,TGCGCCAGCAGCCCCGAGGGCAGAGAGGGTGAAAAACTGTTTTTT,-,TRBJ1-4,TRBV5-1,-
CASSLKPRGVNGYTF,TGTGCCAGCAGTTTAAAACCGAGGGGGGTGAATGGCTACACCTTC,-,TRBJ1-2,TRBV27,-
CASTSRPGEQYF,TGTGCCAGCACCTCCCGGCCCGGGGAGCAGTACTTC,-,TRBJ2-7,TRBV7-2,-
CASSLGTGNEKLFF,TGTGCCAGCAGCTTGGGGACGGGGAATGAAAAACTGTTTTTT,-,TRBJ1-4,TRBV7-9,few
CASSVGKHNSPLHF,TGTGCCAGCAGCGTTGGAAAGCATAATTCACCCCTCCACTTT,-,TRBJ1-6,TRBV9,-
CSSAWGLNTEAFF,TGCAGCTCAGCATGGGGGTTGAACACTGAAGCTTTCTTT,-,TRBJ1-1,TRBV29-1,-
CASSAGGPTDTQYF,TGTGCCAGCAGTGCGGGGGGGCCGACAGATACGCAGTATTTT,TRBD2,TRBJ2-3,TRBV6-5,few
CSGLLLNEQFF,TGCAGCGGTTTACTGCTCAATGAGCAGTTCTTC,-,TRBJ2-1,TRBV29-1,-
CASSPASSHLDGYTF,TGTGCCAGCAGCCCGGCCTCGTCCCACCTCGATGGCTACACCTTC,-,TRBJ1-2,TRBV5-4,-
CASSTLSTGELFF,TGTGCCAGCAGTACCCTTAGCACCGGGGAGCTGTTTTTT,-,TRBJ2-2,TRBV6-5,once
CASSPKGGTQVYEQYF,TGTGCCAGCAGCCCAAAGGGCGGGACTCAAGTCTACGAGCAGTACTTC,-,TRBJ2-7,TRBV5-4,-
CASSQVSGTGANVLTF,TGCGCCAGCAGCCAAGTTTCAGGCACTGGGGCCAACGTCCTGACTTTC,-,TRBJ2-6,TRBV4-1,-
CASSLGQGDYEQYF,TGTGCCAGCAGTTTAGGGCAGGGGGACTACGAGCAGTACTTC,TRBD1,TRBJ2-7,TRBV27,-
CASSSMTSPDTQYF,TGCGCCAGCAGCTCGATGACTAGTCCGGATACGCAGTATTTT,-,TRBJ2-3,TRBV5-1,-
CASKIGRVNTEAFF,TGTGCCAGCAAGATCGGCAGGGTGAACACTGAAGCTTTCTTT,-,TRBJ1-1,TRBV6-5,once
CAWTRQRRNTEAFF,TGTGCCTGGACTAGACAGAGAAGGAACACTGAAGCTTTCTTT,-,TRBJ1-1,TRBV30,-
CASKPSTGGSHGYTF,TGTGCCAGCAAGCCCTCGACGGGCGGGTCCCATGGCTACACCTTC,-,TRBJ1-2,TRBV6-5,-
CSVAPQETQYF,TGCAGCGTGGCCCCCCAAGAGACCCAGTACTTC,-,TRBJ2-5,TRBV29-1,-
CAWATRTLPSYEQYF,TGTGCCTGGGCAACCCGGACACTCCCTTCCTACGAGCAGTACTTC,-,TRBJ2-7,TRBV30,-
CASSGGRTGGADTQYF,TGTGCCAGCAGCGGAGGGCGAACAGGGGGCGCAGATACGCAGTATTTT,TRBD1,TRBJ2-3,TRBV9,-
CASSQDKGTVYNEQFF,TGTGCCAGCAGCCAAGATAAGGGGACAGTTTACAATGAGCAGTTCTTC,TRBD1,TRBJ2-1,TRBV4-2,few
CASSQVGPGNSYEQYF,TGTGCCAGCAGCCAAGTGGGTCCTGGAAACTCCTACGAGCAGTACTTC,-,TRBJ2-7,TRBV4-2,-
CASSWGERSPLHF,TGTGCCAGCAGCTGGGGGGAAAGGTCACCCCTCCACTTT,-,TRBJ1-6,TRBV5-6,many
CASSYSLVAGGETQYF,TGTGCCAGCAGTTACTCCCTGGTCGCGGGGGGAGAGACCCAGTACTTC,TRBD2,TRBJ2-5,TRBV6-5,-
CASSLYATDTQYF,TGTGCCAGCAGCTTATACGCCACAGATACGCAGTATTTT,-,TRBJ2-3,TRBV7-3,-